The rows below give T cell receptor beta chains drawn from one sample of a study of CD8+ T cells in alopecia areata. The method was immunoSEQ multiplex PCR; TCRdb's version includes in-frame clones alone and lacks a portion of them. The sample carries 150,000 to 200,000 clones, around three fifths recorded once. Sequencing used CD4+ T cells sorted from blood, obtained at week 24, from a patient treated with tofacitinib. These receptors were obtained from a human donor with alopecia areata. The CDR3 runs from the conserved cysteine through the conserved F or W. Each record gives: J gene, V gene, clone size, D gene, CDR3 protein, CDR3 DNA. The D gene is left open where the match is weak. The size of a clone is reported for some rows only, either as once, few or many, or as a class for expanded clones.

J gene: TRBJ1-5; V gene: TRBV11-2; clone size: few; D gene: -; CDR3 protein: CASSLGFPPQHF; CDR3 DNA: TGTGCCAGCAGCTTAGGGTTCCCACCCCAGCATTTT
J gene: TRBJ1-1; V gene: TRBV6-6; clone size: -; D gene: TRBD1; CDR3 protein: CASSSEGAKSHTEAFF; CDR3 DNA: TGTGCCAGCAGCTCTGAGGGGGCGAAATCCCACACTGAAGCTTTCTTT
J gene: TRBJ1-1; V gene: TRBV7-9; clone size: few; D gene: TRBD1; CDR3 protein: CASSATGGAEAFF; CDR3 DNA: TGTGCCAGCAGTGCAACAGGGGGAGCTGAAGCTTTCTTT
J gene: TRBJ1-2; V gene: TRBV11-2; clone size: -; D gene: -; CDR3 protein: CASSSTGIGYTF; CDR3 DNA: TGTGCCAGCAGCTCTACAGGGATAGGCTACACCTTC
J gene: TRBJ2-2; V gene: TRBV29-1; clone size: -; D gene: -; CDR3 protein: CSVGGLLTGELFF; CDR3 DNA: TGCAGCGTTGGGGGACTTTTAACCGGGGAGCTGTTTTTT
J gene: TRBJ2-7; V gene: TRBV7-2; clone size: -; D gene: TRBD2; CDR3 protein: CASSSVAGEEQYF; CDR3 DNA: TGTGCCAGCAGCTCAGTAGCGGGGGAGGAGCAGTACTTC
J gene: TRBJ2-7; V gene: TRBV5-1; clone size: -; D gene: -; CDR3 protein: CASGDPSSSYEQYF; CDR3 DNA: TGCGCCAGCGGAGACCCTAGCTCCTCCTACGAGCAGTACTTC
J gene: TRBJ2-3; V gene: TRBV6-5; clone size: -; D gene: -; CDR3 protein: CASSYGQTSTDTQYF; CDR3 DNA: TGTGCCAGCAGTTACGGTCAAACTAGCACAGATACGCAGTATTTT
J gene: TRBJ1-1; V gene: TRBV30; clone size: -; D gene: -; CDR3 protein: CAWSVLGGNTEAFF; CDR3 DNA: TGTGCCTGGAGTGTTTTAGGCGGGAACACTGAAGCTTTCTTT
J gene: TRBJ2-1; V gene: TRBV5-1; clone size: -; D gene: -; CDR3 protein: CASSEGDWNYNEQFF; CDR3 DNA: TGCGCCAGCAGCGAAGGGGACTGGAACTACAATGAGCAGTTCTTC
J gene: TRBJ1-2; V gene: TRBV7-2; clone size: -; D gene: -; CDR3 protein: CASSPRTVGYGYTF; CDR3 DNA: TGTGCCAGCAGCCCCCGGACAGTTGGGTATGGCTACACCTTC
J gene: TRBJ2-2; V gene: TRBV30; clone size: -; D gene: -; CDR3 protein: CAWSLLPNTGELFF; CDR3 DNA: TGTGCCTGGTCTCTGTTACCGAACACCGGGGAGCTGTTTTTT
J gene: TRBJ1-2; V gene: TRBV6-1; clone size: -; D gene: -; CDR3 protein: CASTPRVRVDGYTF; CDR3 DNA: TGTGCCAGCACCCCAAGAGTAAGGGTGGATGGCTACACCTTC
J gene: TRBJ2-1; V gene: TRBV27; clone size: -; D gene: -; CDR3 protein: CASSLLVQGKSEQFF; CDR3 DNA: TGTGCCAGCAGTTTATTAGTGCAGGGGAAGAGTGAGCAGTTCTTC
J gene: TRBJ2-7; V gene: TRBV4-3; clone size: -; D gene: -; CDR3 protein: CASSQTWGADYEQYF; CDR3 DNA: TGCGCCAGCAGCCAAACCTGGGGGGCAGACTACGAGCAGTACTTC
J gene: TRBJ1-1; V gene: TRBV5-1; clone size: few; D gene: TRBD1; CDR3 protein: CASSLGQDYTEAFF; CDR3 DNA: TGCGCCAGCAGCCTAGGACAGGACTACACTGAAGCTTTCTTT
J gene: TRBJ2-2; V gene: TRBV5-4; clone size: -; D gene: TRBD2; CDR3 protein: CASSSPAGPGELFF; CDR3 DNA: TGTGCCAGCAGTTCCCCAGCGGGACCCGGGGAGCTGTTTTTT
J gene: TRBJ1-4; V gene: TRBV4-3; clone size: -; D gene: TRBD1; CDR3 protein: CASSRSRGLSEKLFF; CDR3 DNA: TGCGCCAGCAGCCGTTCTAGGGGGCTGAGTGAAAAACTGTTTTTT
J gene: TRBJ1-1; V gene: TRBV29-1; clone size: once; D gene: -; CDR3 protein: CSVGLYTEAFF; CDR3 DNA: TGCAGCGTGGGTCTTTACACTGAAGCTTTCTTT
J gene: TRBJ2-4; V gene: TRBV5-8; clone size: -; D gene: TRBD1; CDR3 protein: CASSLIRDRGGIQYF; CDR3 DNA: TGTGCCAGCAGCTTAATCCGGGACAGGGGAGGCATTCAGTACTTC
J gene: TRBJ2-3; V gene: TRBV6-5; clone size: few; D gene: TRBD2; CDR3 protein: CASSYGTAGVTDTQYF; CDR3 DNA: TGTGCCAGCAGTTACGGCACGGCGGGGGTAACAGATACGCAGTATTTT
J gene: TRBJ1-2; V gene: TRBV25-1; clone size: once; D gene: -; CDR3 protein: CASSDAVLGGYTF; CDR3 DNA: TGTGCCAGCAGTGATGCGGTACTAGGTGGCTACACCTTC
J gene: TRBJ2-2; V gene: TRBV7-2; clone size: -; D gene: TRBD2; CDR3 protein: CASSLAATSGGNDGELFF; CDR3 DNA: TGTGCCAGCAGCTTAGCTGCGACTAGCGGGGGTAACGATGGGGAGCTGTTTTTT
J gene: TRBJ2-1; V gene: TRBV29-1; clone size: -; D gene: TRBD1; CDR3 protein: CSAHRDSHTYNEQFF; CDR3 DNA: TGCAGCGCACACCGGGACAGCCACACCTACAATGAGCAGTTCTTC
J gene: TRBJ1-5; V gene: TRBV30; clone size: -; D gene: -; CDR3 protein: CAWSASDNQPQHF; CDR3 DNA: TGTGCCTGGAGTGCGTCAGACAATCAGCCCCAGCATTTT
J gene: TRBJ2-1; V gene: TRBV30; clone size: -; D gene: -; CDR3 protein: CAWSVNEQFF; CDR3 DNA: TGTGCCTGGAGTGTGAATGAGCAGTTCTTC
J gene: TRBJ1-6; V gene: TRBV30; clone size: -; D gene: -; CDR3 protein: CAWSALGGTNSPLHF; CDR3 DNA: TGTGCCTGGAGCGCACTTGGGGGAACAAATTCACCCCTCCACTTT
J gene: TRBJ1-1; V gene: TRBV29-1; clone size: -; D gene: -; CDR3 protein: CSVETRMNTEAFF; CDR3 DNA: TGCAGCGTGGAAACACGGATGAACACTGAAGCTTTCTTT
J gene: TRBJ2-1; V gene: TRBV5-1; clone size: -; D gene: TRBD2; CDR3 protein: CASSPIVRSGGNNEQFF; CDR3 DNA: TGCGCCAGCAGCCCCATAGTGAGGAGCGGGGGAAACAATGAGCAGTTCTTC
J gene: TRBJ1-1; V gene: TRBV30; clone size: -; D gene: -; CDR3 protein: CAAVNTEAFF; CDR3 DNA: TGTGCCGCAGTCAACACTGAAGCTTTCTTT
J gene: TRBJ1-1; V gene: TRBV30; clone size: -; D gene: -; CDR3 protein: CAWDRMNTEAFF; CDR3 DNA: TGTGCCTGGGACCGCATGAACACTGAAGCTTTCTTT
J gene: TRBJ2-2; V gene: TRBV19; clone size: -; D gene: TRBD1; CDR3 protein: CASSRQGGIGELFF; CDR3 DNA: TGTGCCAGTAGCCGACAGGGTGGAATCGGGGAGCTGTTTTTT